This entry is about one TCR beta chain. Data came from immunoSEQ multiplex PCR; TCRdb stores just in-frame clones and leaves some out. The repertoire holds some 130,000 clones, with 75% to 95% as singletons. Autoimmune disease history or systemic immunosuppression excluded patients. The entry originates in a study of OX40 agonist ivuxolimab in advanced cancers. Germline CDR1 and CDR2: MNHEY and SVGAGI. V was pared by 0 bases and J by 7 bases, with 7 bases between. This CDR3 region has 14 residues. The sequence came from an adult with an advanced solid tumor such as melanoma, head and neck, liver or kidney cancer. This rearrangement joins TRBV6-5 to TRBJ1-6; a possible D gene is TRBD1 (5 bases). Specimen: CD4+ or CD8+ T cells sorted from blood, collected in a trial of the OX40 agonist ivuxolimab. This chain's CDR3 is CASSYSTENSPLHF. The CDR3 DNA sequence: TGTGCCAGCAGTTACTCGACAGAGAATTCACCCCTCCACTTT.